This T cell receptor (beta chain) derives from a study of T-cell reconstitution after alpha-beta-depleted transplantation in children. Preparing the TCRbeta library involved the use of unique molecular identifiers. Via MiXCR, TCRdb re-called the PCR reads, giving one row per CDR3 protein. This table holds about 500,000 distinct CDR3 sequences, approximately 29% found once. With 4 bases removed from V and 4 bases from J, the gap between germline ends came to 14 bases. Germline V gives CDR1 KGHSH, CDR2 LQKENI. The CDR3 loop spans 15 amino acids. The receptor was isolated from a human donor who donated a stem cell graft to a child with aplastic anemia. This sample comprised PBMCs from the stem cell graft donor, obtained from the stem cell graft. V and J are TRBV18 and TRBJ2-1; TRBD2 might be the D (6 bases). The CDR3 region is CASSQGTGVYNEQFF. CDR3 coding DNA: TGTGCCAGCTCACAAGGGACTGGGGTTTACAATGAGCAGTTCTTC.